These T cell receptor beta chains were read from a single sample in a study of OX40 agonist ivuxolimab in advanced cancers. Assay used: immunoSEQ multiplex PCR; TCRdb lists only in-frame clones, some missing. The sample shows fewer than 70,000 clones, 87% of them seen only once. The sequencing used CD4+ or CD8+ T cells sorted from blood, collected in a trial of the OX40 agonist ivuxolimab. Source of these receptors: an adult with an advanced solid tumor such as melanoma, head and neck, liver or kidney cancer. Both conserved end residues are trimmed from each CDR3. Fields, in order: J gene, V gene, D gene, CDR3 protein. The D gene is left open where the match is weak.

TRBJ2-2 TRBV5-4 TRBD2 ASGLSGVNTGELF
TRBJ1-1 TRBV5-1 - ASSHSGQRNTEAF
TRBJ2-7 TRBV11-2 - ASSLGRAAEQY
TRBJ2-5 TRBV19 TRBD2 ASGGGRYQETQY
TRBJ2-2 TRBV5-1 TRBD2 ASSLEAGATGELF
TRBJ2-3 TRBV27 - ASRGVRDTQY
TRBJ2-5 TRBV21-1 - ASSKSGRETSGRWRRETQY
TRBJ2-7 TRBV19 - ASSITPGYEQY
TRBJ2-3 TRBV29-1 - SVGDNISTDTQY
TRBJ1-1 TRBV6-5 TRBD1 ASSNHQGGAF
TRBJ1-3 TRBV18 - ASARGGDPGNTIY
TRBJ2-4 TRBV29-1 - SVEQGSKNIQY
TRBJ2-5 TRBV6-5 - ASSYWETQETQY
TRBJ2-6 TRBV7-9 - ASRTGANVLT
TRBJ2-2 TRBV9 - ASSGVRMDTGELF
TRBJ2-5 TRBV19 - ASRGGETQY
TRBJ2-2 TRBV7-8 - ASSPERGSYTGELF